The source of this T cell receptor (beta chain) is a study of blood T cell repertoires in COVID-19. In the authors' workflow: The authors estimated nucleated cell counts from reference gene primer amplification. Clones were read by immunoSEQ multiplex PCR, and TCRdb kept only the in-frame ones, dropping some. That table supplies the V and J calls and clone size; D and trimming were determined from the DNA. The table records tens of thousands of clones, 83% of them present only once. The table lists this clone with a few counts. V lost 1 base and J lost 4; bases outside the gene matches: 9. The germline gives CDR1 SNHLY, CDR2 FYNNEI. The CDR3 spans 16 residues.

The material sequenced was peripheral blood. The source of this sequence is a human donor in a cohort sampled during active COVID-19. The genes are TRBV2 and TRBJ2-5; 7 nucleotides line up with TRBD2. The CDR3 DNA sequence: TGTGCCAGCAGTGAAGGGGGCCAGCGGGGTATAGAGACCCAGTACTTC. Translation: CASSEGGQRGIETQYF.